This T cell receptor (beta chain) came from a study of blood T cell repertoires in COVID-19. Study background: Collection of acute and convalescent COVID-19 samples took place in the United States, Italy and Spain. From T cells, B-cell-depleted T cells, or PBMCs came the material, which was cDNA or gDNA.

The CDR3 runs to 20 residues. V was pared by 0 bases and J by 0 bases, with 8 bases of the junction left unmatched. Germline V gene data show CDR1 as SGHRS and CDR2 as YFSETQ. Source study methods: Quantification of nucleated cells was approximated via reference gene primer amplification. Profiling relied on immunoSEQ multiplex PCR, and the TCRdb table lists in-frame clones only, not all of them. The V and J calls and the clone size are those of that table, but D and trimming were determined from the DNA. The sample includes roughly 150,000 clones, about 83% of them seen just once. This clonotype was obtained from a human donor in a cohort sampled during active COVID-19. Source material: peripheral blood. This rearrangement joins TRBV5-1 to TRBJ2-1, with TRBD2 matching 14 bases. The CDR3 DNA follows: TGCGCCAGCAGCTTGGGACTAGCGGGGGGGCCCGCAAGCTCCTACAATGAGCAGTTCTTC. It yields the protein CASSLGLAGGPASSYNEQFF.